The 22 T cell receptor beta chains below come from one sample, sequenced in a study of control samples from healthy donors and cancer patients (TCRdb year 2020). The library relied on the immunoSEQ multiplex PCR assay. TCRdb's version of the immuneACCESS table is confined to in-frame rearrangements and falls short of the full clone set. An unresolved V gene accounts for under half of the shortfall where checked; the remainder is of unknown origin. The sample table contains approximately 150,000 clones; only one count was recorded for under 95% of them. The biggest ten clones account for 5.5% to 9% of the sample. Sequenced sample: blood. The source of these receptors is a man younger than 35 in good health.

V gene TRBV4-1 combines with J gene TRBJ1-1; D ambiguous. The CDR3 extends over 16 amino acids. The germline V gene has CDR1 MGHRA and CDR2 YSYEKL. Trimming removed 1 base at V and 6 bases at J, with 18 bases between. For the CDR3, the DNA is TGCGCCAGCAGCCAAGTTTTCTCTAAATCGGGGTCTGAAGCTTTCTTT. This codes for CASSQVFSKSGSEAFF.

This rearrangement joins TRBV19 to TRBJ1-5; D perhaps matches TRBD1 (5 bases). Per the germline V gene, CDR1 is LNHDA and CDR2 is SQIVND (reference sequence). V shed 9 bases and J shed 4 bases, with 16 bases lying between them. The CDR3 is made up of 14 amino acids. The CDR3 sequence: CASDMGGGNQPQHF. CDR3 sequence (DNA): TGTGCCAGCGACATGGGGGGAGGGAATCAGCCCCAGCATTTT.

The rearrangement joins TRBV7-9 to TRBJ2-4; TRBD2 might be the D (6 bases). Germline CDR1 SEHNR, CDR2 FQNEAQ (reference sequence). Trimming took off 1 base at V and 1 base at J, with 11 bases between the two ends. There are 16 residues in the CDR3. The CDR3 DNA reads as TGTGCCAGCAGCTTAGGGGACTTGGCGGCCAAAAACATTCAGTACTTC. It specifies CASSLGDLAAKNIQYF.

CDR3 sequence (DNA): TGTGCCAGCAGCTTACCAGGGGCTGGGACCTTC. This translates into CASSLPGAGTF. The chain joins TRBV7-9 to TRBJ1-2; perhaps TRBD1 as D (6 bases). The germline gives CDR1 SEHNR, CDR2 FQNEAQ (reference sequence). CDR3 size: 11 residues. V was cut by 2 bases and J by 14 bases, with 12 bases left in between.

This sequence joins TRBV7-2 and TRBJ1-1; D uncertain. Trimming shortened V by 2 bases and J by 0 bases, and 10 bases separated the two germline ends. From germline, CDR1 is SGHTA and CDR2 FQGNSA. The CDR3 is 15 amino acids. CDR3 sequence: CASSLTRVVNTEAFF. In nucleotides, the CDR3 is TGTGCCAGCAGCTTAACAAGGGTAGTGAACACTGAAGCTTTCTTT. The variable domain in full, with the rest retrieved from reference TRBV7-2 and TRBJ1-1, is GAGVSQSPSNKVTEKGKDVELRCDPISGHTALYWYRQSLGQGLEFLIYFQGNSAPDKSGLPSDRFSAERTGGSVSTLTIQRTQQEDSAVYLCASSLTRVVNTEAFFGQGTRLTVV.

The rearrangement joins TRBV6-6 to TRBJ1-2; D not certain. The CDR3 sequence is 13 residues long. CDR1 MNHNY and CDR2 SVGAGI come from the germline V gene (reference sequence). The V and J ends lost 6 bases and 4 bases respectively, with 12 bases between them. The CDR3: CASRALGVYGYTF. In DNA form, the CDR3 reads TGTGCCAGCAGGGCGTTGGGAGTCTATGGCTACACCTTC.

The chain has TRBV7-9 and TRBJ2-5; D not certain. This CDR3 spans 12 amino acids. Germline V CDR1 and CDR2: SEHNR, FQNEAQ (reference sequence). V lost 3 bases to trimming and J lost 5 bases, with 7 bases between them. CDR3 protein: CASSFLEETQYF. The CDR3 nucleotides read TGTGCCAGCAGCTTTCTTGAGGAGACCCAGTACTTC.

This sequence joins TRBV3-1 (or the pseudogene TRBV3-2) and TRBJ1-2, with D maybe TRBD1 (5 bases). Germline-derived CDR1 and CDR2 are LGHDT and YNNKEL (reference sequence). This CDR3 has 13 amino acids. V was clipped by 4 bases and J by 4 bases, with 10 bases between them. The CDR3 DNA sequence: TGTGCCAGCAGCCGGGGGGATTCCTATGGCTACACCTTC. Protein product: CASSRGDSYGYTF.

V gene TRBV7-6 combines with J gene TRBJ2-7; 8 nucleotides align to TRBD1. Trimming at V came to 5 bases and at J to 5 bases, leaving 5 bases not matched to a gene. CDR3 size: 13 residues. Germline V CDR1 and CDR2: SGHVS, FNYEAQ. In DNA form, the CDR3 reads TGTGCCAGCAGCCGGACAGGGCTGAACGAGCAGTACTTC. This codes for CASSRTGLNEQYF.

The chain couples TRBV7-2 to TRBJ2-7; 8 nucleotides align to TRBD2. Germline assignment: CDR1 SGHTA and CDR2 FQGNSA. V lost 5 bases and J lost 7; bases outside the gene matches: 7. CDR3 length equals 13 residues. The CDR3 spells CASSLRRGGEQYF. CDR3 coding DNA: TGTGCCAGCAGCCTTAGACGCGGGGGGGAGCAGTACTTC.

This clone was seen a handful of times. A read error may produce the germline difference seen at one junction end. The chain is built from TRBV20-1 and TRBJ2-2; 7 bases fit TRBD1. The CDR3 covers 15 residues. Per germline, CDR1 DFQATT and CDR2 SNEGSKA (reference sequence). CDR3 bases: TGCAGTGCTAGTACCGGGACAGAGAACGCCGGGGAGCTGTTTTTT. Amino acid sequence: CSASTGTENAGELFF.

CDR3 coding DNA: TGTGCCAGCAGCTTATTCGACAGCCCGAACACTGAAGCTTTCTTT. Amino acids: CASSLFDSPNTEAFF. V and J are TRBV7-9 and TRBJ1-1; possibly TRBD1 for D (5 bases). Germline V gene data show CDR1 as SEHNR and CDR2 as FQNEAQ (reference sequence). Trimming removed 2 bases from V and 1 base from J, with 11 bases in between. The CDR3 spans 15 residues.

V gene TRBV30 combines with J gene TRBJ2-6; D gene ambiguous. This CDR3 comprises 15 residues. Germline V gene lookup returns CDR1 GTSNPN and CDR2 SVGIG (reference sequence). Deletions cut 5 bases from V and 0 bases from J, with 11 bases between. CDR3 sequence (DNA): TGTGCCTGGGCGAGACTCTACTCTGGGGCCAACGTCCTGACTTTC. This sequence encodes CAWARLYSGANVLTF. Full variable domain (outside the CDR3, taken from reference TRBV30 and TRBJ2-6): SQTIHQWPATLVQPVGSPLSLECTVEGTSNPNLYWYRQAAGRGLQLLFYSVGIGQISSEVPQNLSASRPQDRQFILSSKKLLLSDSGFYLCAWARLYSGANVLTFGAGSRLTVL.

As concerns this clone: This sample includes further DNA sequences coding for the same CDR3. The chain joins TRBV5-1 to TRBJ1-2, with D tentatively TRBD1 (5 bases). Germline V CDR1 and CDR2: SGHRS, YFSETQ. The CDR3 consists of 15 residues. V was pared by 1 base and J by 8 bases, with 18 bases between. CDR3 amino acids: CASSLLTGALRGYTF. CDR3 coding DNA: TGCGCCAGCAGCTTGTTAACTGGGGCCCTTCGCGGCTACACCTTC.

The V gene is TRBV28, the J gene TRBJ2-5; D is unclear. V lost 2 bases and J lost 3, with 16 bases in between. Germline V lookup: CDR1 MDHEN, CDR2 SYDVKM. The CDR3 runs to 16 residues. Here the CDR3 reads CASSLRHGQVEETQYF. CDR3 DNA: TGTGCCAGCAGTTTAAGGCACGGGCAGGTCGAAGAGACCCAGTACTTC.

V is TRBV18 and J is TRBJ1-2, with D uncertain. V lost 3 bases and J lost 3, with 11 bases in between. This CDR3 contains 14 residues. CDR1 and CDR2 from the germline V gene are KGHSH and LQKENI. The CDR3 region is CASSPEGGYYGYTF. The CDR3, as DNA: TGTGCCAGCTCACCCGAGGGAGGGTACTATGGCTACACCTTC.

The CDR3 bases are TGTGCCACCAGTGGTAGGGGCTCGAATGGCTACACCTTC. Its translation: CATSGRGSNGYTF. The chain combines TRBV24-1 with TRBJ1-2, with D tentatively TRBD1 (5 bases). This CDR3 has 13 residues. Per the germline V gene, CDR1 is KGHDR and CDR2 is SFDVKD. V lost 5 bases and J 6 bases, leaving 12 bases between the germline ends.

This chain links TRBV4-1 with TRBJ2-5; 8 positions match TRBD1. CDR3 length: 17 residues. Looked up from germline, CDR1 is MGHRA and CDR2 is YSYEKL. The V gene end was trimmed by 3 bases and the J gene end by 0 bases; junction bases not matched to a gene: 9. The CDR3 nucleotides read TGCGCCAGCAGCCACCCTGGACAGGGATCGTACCAAGAGACCCAGTACTTC. Translated, it gives CASSHPGQGSYQETQYF.

The chain's CDR3 is CASSLGLAGGAYEQYF. Here the CDR3 DNA reads TGTGCCAGCAGTTTGGGACTAGCGGGGGGGGCCTACGAGCAGTACTTC. The chain employs TRBV27 and TRBJ2-7; 16 bases fit TRBD2. This CDR3 is 16 amino acids long. From germline, CDR1 is MNHEY and CDR2 SMNVEV (reference sequence). With 3 bases clipped from V and 2 bases from J, the junction kept 1 base outside the gene matches.

V is TRBV28 and J is TRBJ2-5, with TRBD1 matching 9 bases. Germline V CDR1 and CDR2: MDHEN, SYDVKM. The CDR3 consists of 14 residues. Trimming cost V 5 bases and J 5 bases; bases outside gene matches: 6. The CDR3: CASSGTGWQETQYF. The DNA for the CDR3 is TGTGCCAGCAGTGGGACAGGGTGGCAGGAGACCCAGTACTTC.

The rearrangement links TRBV7-3 to TRBJ2-1; D is possibly TRBD2 (6 bases). The V gene lost 5 bases and the J gene lost 12 bases, with 14 bases spanning the gap. The germline CDR1 and CDR2 sequences are SGHTA and FQGTGA. CDR3 size: 12 residues. CDR3 DNA sequence: TGTGCCAGCAGCGGGGCGGGGACGGGGCAGTTCTTC. Translation gives CASSGAGTGQFF.

This clone is a singleton in its sample. The chain uses TRBV27 and TRBJ2-1; 8 bases align to TRBD2. The V gene end was trimmed by 6 bases and the J gene end by 6 bases; junction bases not matched to a gene: 10. The CDR3 length is 15 residues. Germline V gene lookup returns CDR1 MNHEY and CDR2 SMNVEV (reference sequence). The CDR3 is CASSPASGRINEQFF. In DNA, the CDR3 is TGTGCCAGCAGCCCCGCTAGCGGGCGAATCAATGAGCAGTTCTTC.